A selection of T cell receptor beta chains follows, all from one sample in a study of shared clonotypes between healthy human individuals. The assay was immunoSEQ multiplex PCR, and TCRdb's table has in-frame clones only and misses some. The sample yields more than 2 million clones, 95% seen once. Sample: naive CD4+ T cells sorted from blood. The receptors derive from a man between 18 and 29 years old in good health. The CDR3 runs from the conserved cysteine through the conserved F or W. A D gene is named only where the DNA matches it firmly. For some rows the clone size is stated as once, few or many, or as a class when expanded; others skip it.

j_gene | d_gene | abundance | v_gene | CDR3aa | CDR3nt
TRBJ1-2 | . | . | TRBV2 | CASSEDSYGYTF | TGTGCCAGCAGTGAGGACAGCTATGGCTACACCTTC
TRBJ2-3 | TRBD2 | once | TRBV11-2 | CASSLGAGGNTDTQYF | TGTGCCAGCAGCTTAGGAGCGGGGGGGAACACAGATACGCAGTATTTT
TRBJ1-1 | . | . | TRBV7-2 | CASSQILNTEAFF | TGTGCCAGCAGCCAGATCTTGAACACTGAAGCTTTCTTT
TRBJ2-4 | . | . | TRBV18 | CASSPQQLAKNIQYF | TGTGCCAGCTCACCACAGCAGCTAGCCAAAAACATTCAGTACTTC
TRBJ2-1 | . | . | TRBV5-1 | CASSLVGSSSYNEQFF | TGCGCCAGCAGCTTGGTAGGCAGCAGCTCCTACAATGAGCAGTTCTTC
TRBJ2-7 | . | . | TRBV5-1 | CASSLGQRYEQYF | TGCGCCAGCAGCCTGGGCCAGAGATACGAGCAGTACTTC
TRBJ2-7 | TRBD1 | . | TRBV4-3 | CASSQATGTGEEKGSYEQYF | TGCGCCAGCAGCCAAGCAACAGGGACAGGGGAAGAAAAAGGCTCCTACGAGCAGTACTTC
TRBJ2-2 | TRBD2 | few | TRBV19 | CARTPIRGDTGELFF | TGTGCCAGGACTCCCATACGGGGGGACACCGGGGAGCTGTTTTTT
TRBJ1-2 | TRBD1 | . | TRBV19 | CASSTGQGASGYTF | TGTGCCAGTAGTACCGGACAGGGAGCTAGTGGCTACACCTTC
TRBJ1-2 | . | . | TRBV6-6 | CASSYEGGSYGYTF | TGTGCCAGCAGTTACGAAGGTGGGAGCTATGGCTACACCTTC
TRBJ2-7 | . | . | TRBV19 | CASSIRPGDSYEQYF | TGTGCCAGTAGTATCAGGCCTGGGGACTCCTACGAGCAGTACTTC
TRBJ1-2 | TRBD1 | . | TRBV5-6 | CASSPRDRVNYGYTF | TGTGCCAGCAGCCCGCGGGACAGGGTTAACTATGGCTACACCTTC
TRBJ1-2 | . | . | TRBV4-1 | CASSQVTEPQMGYTF | TGCGCCAGCAGCCAAGTGACAGAGCCCCAGATGGGCTACACCTTC
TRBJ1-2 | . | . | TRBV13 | CASSLAGDVANYGYTF | TGTGCCAGCAGCTTAGCCGGGGACGTAGCTAACTATGGCTACACCTTC
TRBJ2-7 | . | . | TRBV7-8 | CASSLAPPRTYEQYF | TGTGCCAGCAGCTTAGCTCCCCCTAGGACATACGAGCAGTACTTC
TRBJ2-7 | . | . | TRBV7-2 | CASSLRGGVEQYF | TGTGCCAGCAGCTTAAGGGGGGGAGTCGAGCAGTACTTC
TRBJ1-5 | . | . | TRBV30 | CAWSLGNDQPQHF | TGTGCCTGGAGTTTGGGAAACGATCAGCCCCAGCATTTT